This entry is about one T cell receptor (beta chain). This CDR3 is also generated by other DNA sequences in the sample. This specimen comes from a study of technical replicates of blood from a few donors. Produced via immunoSEQ multiplex PCR; TCRdb's table is partial and in-frame only. The profile shows more than 90,000 clones, around 96% of them singletons. CDR1 and CDR2 from the germline V gene are SGDLS and YYNGEE. V lost 3 bases and J lost 2; bases outside the gene matches: 5. CDR3 length: 15 amino acids. This chain links TRBV9 with TRBJ2-1; 7 bases map to TRBD1. The sample taken for sequencing was T cells isolated from PBMCs. This receptor was taken from a human donor in good health. In nucleotides, the CDR3 is TGTGCCAGCAGCGCTACCGGGACAGCCTACAATGAGCAGTTCTTC. This sequence encodes CASSATGTAYNEQFF. Looking up the rest from reference TRBV9 and TRBJ2-1 gives the full variable domain: DSGVTQTPKHLITATGQRVTLRCSPRSGDLSVYWYQQSLDQGLQFLIQYYNGEERAKGNILERFSAQQFPDLHSELNLSSLELGDSALYFCASSATGTAYNEQFFGPGTRLTVL.